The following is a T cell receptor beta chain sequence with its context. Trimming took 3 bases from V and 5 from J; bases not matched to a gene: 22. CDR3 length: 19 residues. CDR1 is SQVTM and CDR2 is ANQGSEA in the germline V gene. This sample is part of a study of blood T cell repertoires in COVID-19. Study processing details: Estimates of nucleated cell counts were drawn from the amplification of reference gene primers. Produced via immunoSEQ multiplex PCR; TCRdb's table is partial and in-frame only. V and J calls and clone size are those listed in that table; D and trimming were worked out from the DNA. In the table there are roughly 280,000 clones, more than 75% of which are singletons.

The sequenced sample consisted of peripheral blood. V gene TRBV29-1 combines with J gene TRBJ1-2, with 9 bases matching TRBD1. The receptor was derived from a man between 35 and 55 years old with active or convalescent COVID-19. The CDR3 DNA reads TGCAGCGTTGATCACCCCCCCCACAGGGGGCCGATACAGCATTATGGCTACACCTTC. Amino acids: CSVDHPPHRGPIQHYGYTF.